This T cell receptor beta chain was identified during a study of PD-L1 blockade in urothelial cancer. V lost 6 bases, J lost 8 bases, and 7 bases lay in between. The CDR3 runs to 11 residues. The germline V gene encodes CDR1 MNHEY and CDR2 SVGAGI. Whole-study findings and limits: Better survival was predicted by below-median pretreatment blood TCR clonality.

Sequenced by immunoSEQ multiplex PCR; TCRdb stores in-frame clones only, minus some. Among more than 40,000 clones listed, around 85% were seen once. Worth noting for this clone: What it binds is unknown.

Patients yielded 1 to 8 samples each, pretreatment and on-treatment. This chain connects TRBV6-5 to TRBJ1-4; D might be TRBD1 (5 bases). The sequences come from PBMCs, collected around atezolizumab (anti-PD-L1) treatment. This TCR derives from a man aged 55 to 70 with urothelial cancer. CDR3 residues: CASRRQEKLFF. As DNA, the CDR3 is TGTGCCAGCAGGCGACAGGAAAAACTGTTTTTT.